Listed here are 27 T cell receptor beta chains from one sample, sequenced in a study of early T cells in non-severe SARS-CoV-2 infection. TCRdb redid the calling of the 5' RACE reads with MiXCR, one entry per CDR3 protein. The repertoire holds under 30,000 distinct CDR3 sequences, around 5.1% seen once, with 2% to 3% in the top ten. Sequenced sample: whole blood. The source is an adult who was a healthcare worker with PCR-confirmed SARS-CoV-2 infection or an uninfected control (not recorded which).

This clonotype was recorded at least ten times. This chain connects TRBV6-2 or TRBV6-3 to TRBJ2-7; D unclear. Germline V lookup: CDR1 MNHEY, CDR2 SVGEGT. CDR3 length: 12 amino acids. V was cut by 0 bases and J by 2 bases, with 2 bases left in between. In nucleotides, the CDR3 is TGTGCCAGCAGTTACTCCCCCTACGAGCAGTACTTC. It specifies CASSYSPYEQYF.

This clonotype was seen a few times. This rearrangement joins TRBV7-2 to TRBJ1-1; possible D gene TRBD1, 5 bases. Trimming shortened V by 5 bases and J by 4 bases, and 14 bases separated the two germline ends. The CDR3 has 14 residues. Germline CDR1 SGHTA, CDR2 FQGNSA. In nucleotides, the CDR3 is TGTGCCAGCAGCCCCTGGAGGGGTGGCACTGAAGCTTTCTTT. Translation: CASSPWRGGTEAFF.

This clonotype appeared a few times. This sequence joins TRBV7-9 and TRBJ2-5, with 8 bases that match TRBD1. V trimming: 5 bases; J trimming: 3 bases; junction bases outside the gene matches: 8. CDR3 length equals 15 residues. CDR1 and CDR2 (germline): SEHNR, FQNEAQ (reference sequence). The CDR3 protein is CASSAGQGREETQYF. CDR3 DNA sequence: TGTGCCAGCAGCGCCGGACAGGGACGAGAAGAGACCCAGTACTTC.

This clonotype was observed many times. The rearrangement links TRBV6-5 to TRBJ1-2, with D maybe TRBD1 (5 bases). The CDR3 contains 14 residues. Germline values: CDR1 MNHEY, CDR2 SVGAGI. Trimming took 2 bases from V and 3 from J, leaving 10 bases between them. The CDR3 reads CASSYQGRDYGYTF. CDR3 in DNA: TGTGCCAGCAGTTACCAGGGCCGAGACTATGGCTACACCTTC.

This clonotype was counted at least ten times. The chain is built from TRBV7-9 and TRBJ2-3; 9 bases fit TRBD1. Germline V gene lookup returns CDR1 SEHNR and CDR2 FQNEAQ (reference sequence). Trimming cost V 5 bases and J 2 bases; bases outside gene matches: 11. This CDR3 has 17 residues. In nucleotides, the CDR3 is TGTGCCAGCAGCCCGGGGGCCGGGACAGGGACCACAGATACGCAGTATTTT. Residues: CASSPGAGTGTTDTQYF.

By share, this clonotype ranks as medium-sized. The chain joins TRBV2 to TRBJ1-3; TRBD1 agrees at 7 bases. V lost 6 bases, J lost 0 bases, and 14 bases stayed unmatched. Germline V gene data show CDR1 as SNHLY and CDR2 as FYNNEI. The CDR3 is 18 residues long. In DNA form, the CDR3 reads TGTGCCAGCAGCGACCCCGGGACAGCCTCTCTCTCTGGAAACACCATATATTTT. It translates to CASSDPGTASLSGNTIYF.

This clonotype came up a few times. The rearrangement joins TRBV7-2 to TRBJ1-5; possibly TRBD1 for D (5 bases). The length of the CDR3 is 15 residues. Trimming removed 2 bases from V and 2 bases from J, with 10 bases in between. The germline V gene has CDR1 SGHTA and CDR2 FQGNSA. The CDR3 reads CASSLMGRGNQPQHF. The CDR3 DNA reads as TGTGCCAGCAGCTTAATGGGGCGCGGCAATCAGCCCCAGCATTTT.

This clonotype has at least ten counts. The rearrangement links TRBV6-4 to TRBJ2-3; the match to TRBD1 covers 8 bases. This CDR3 spans 14 amino acids. The germline V gene has CDR1 MRHNA and CDR2 SNTAGT. V dropped 3 bases and J dropped 6; count of bases not matched to a gene: 5. CDR3 DNA: TGTGCCAGCAGTGAGTCAGGGGGCGCCGATACGCAGTATTTT. This gives the protein CASSESGGADTQYF.

The chain recombines TRBV7-8 with TRBJ2-2, with D perhaps matching TRBD1 or TRBD2 (5 bases each). This CDR3 is built from 15 residues. Trimming removed 5 bases at V and 0 bases at J, with 10 bases between. The germline V gene has CDR1 SGHVS and CDR2 FQNEAQ. In DNA form, the CDR3 reads TGTGCCAGCAGCCCGGGGACGGCGAACACCGGGGAGCTGTTTTTT. Encoded protein: CASSPGTANTGELFF. The full variable domain, its missing parts supplied by reference TRBV7-8 and TRBJ2-2, is GAGVSQSPRYKVAKRGQDVALRCDPISGHVSLFWYQQALGQGPEFLTYFQNEAQLDKSGLPSDRFFAERPEGSVSTLKIQRTQQEDSAVYLCASSPGTANTGELFFGEGSRLTVL.

This clonotype was picked up many times. This chain links TRBV12-3 or TRBV12-4 with TRBJ2-1, with D maybe TRBD1 (5 bases). Between the trimmed V and J ends, which lost 5 bases and 5 bases, there was a span of 13 bases. This CDR3 is 14 amino acids long. Here the CDR3 reads CASSPLGPDNEQFF. CDR3 sequence (DNA): TGTGCCAGCAGTCCACTGGGGCCCGACAATGAGCAGTTCTTC.

The sample holds many counts of this clonotype. The CDR3 coding sequence is TGTGCCAGCAGCTTAACGGAGCGGGGAGCAGATACGCAGTATTTT. It specifies CASSLTERGADTQYF. This chain uses TRBV7-8 with TRBJ2-3; 7 positions agree with TRBD2. V was clipped by 2 bases and J by 4 bases; unmatched bases: 6. There are 15 residues in the CDR3. Germline V gives CDR1 SGHVS, CDR2 FQNEAQ.

This clonotype appeared many times. The chain recombines TRBV5-1 with TRBJ2-1; D call uncertain. With 0 bases removed from V and 8 bases from J, the gap between germline ends came to 12 bases. The CDR3 consists of 14 residues. Germline V CDR1 and CDR2: SGHRS, YFSETQ. In nucleotides, the CDR3 is TGCGCCAGCAGCTTGGGCCGAAACGGAGATGAGCAGTTCTTC. Its protein is CASSLGRNGDEQFF.

This clonotype was seen a few times. As DNA, the CDR3 is TGTGCCAGCAGCTTGTTTCAGGGGGCGAGTGAGCAGTTCTTC. Translation gives CASSLFQGASEQFF. This chain connects TRBV5-6 to TRBJ2-1; 8 nucleotides align to TRBD1. Trimming removed 1 base from V and 9 bases from J; junction bases left unmatched: 6. The CDR3 runs 14 residues. Germline lookup yields CDR1 SGHDT and CDR2 YYEEEE. Full variable domain (rest looked up from reference TRBV5-6 and TRBJ2-1): DAGVTQSPTHLIKTRGQQVTLRCSPKSGHDTVSWYQQALGQGPQFIFQYYEEEERQRGNFPDRFSGHQFPNYSSELNVNALLLGDSALYLCASSLFQGASEQFFGPGTRLTVL.

This clonotype has just a few counts. The chain recombines TRBV6-6 with TRBJ2-1, with 9 bases that match TRBD2. After removal of 9 bases from V and 4 bases from J, the junction contained 7 bases not matched to a gene. Germline V gives CDR1 MNHNY, CDR2 SVGAGI (reference sequence). The CDR3 contains 14 residues. The CDR3 DNA reads TGTGCCAGTTTGGGAGGACTAGCGTACAATGAGCAGTTCTTC. It translates to CASLGGLAYNEQFF.

V and J are TRBV7-3 and TRBJ2-1; D possibly corresponds to TRBD2 (6 bases). The CDR3 is 15 residues long. V was clipped by 2 bases and J by 2 bases, with 10 bases between them. The germline CDR1 and CDR2 sequences are SGHTA and FQGTGA. Written as DNA, the CDR3 is TGTGCCAGCAGCTTAGGCGGGGTAGCCTACAATGAGCAGTTCTTC. It is translated as CASSLGGVAYNEQFF.

This clonotype occurred many times. This chain uses TRBV28 with TRBJ1-6; 8 bases line up with TRBD1. Germline CDR1 MDHEN, CDR2 SYDVKM. The CDR3 length is 16 residues. The trim removed 6 bases at V and 6 bases at J, leaving 10 bases unmatched. Here the CDR3 reads CASSLRTGNFNSPLHF. CDR3 in DNA: TGTGCCAGCAGCCTTCGGACAGGGAATTTTAATTCACCCCTCCACTTT.

This clonotype was seen many times. The CDR3 reads CASSLTTGAGNEQFF. CDR3 nucleotides: TGTGCCAGCAGCTTGACAACAGGGGCCGGGAATGAGCAGTTCTTC. The V gene is TRBV5-5, the J gene TRBJ2-1; 7 bases align to TRBD1. CDR1 and CDR2 from the germline V gene are SGHKS and YYEKEE (reference sequence). The CDR3 totals 15 residues. V gave up 1 base and J gave up 7 bases; unmatched junction bases: 8.

Ten or more counts support this clonotype. This chain joins TRBV27 and TRBJ1-5, with 7 bases fitting TRBD1. The CDR3 loop spans 13 amino acids. Germline values: CDR1 MNHEY, CDR2 SMNVEV (reference sequence). Trimming at V came to 3 bases and at J to 7 bases, leaving 3 bases not matched to a gene. Here the CDR3 DNA reads TGTGCCAGCAGTTTCACAGGGGTCCAGCCCCAGCATTTT. Its protein is CASSFTGVQPQHF.

This clonotype is judged medium-sized. The rearrangement uses TRBV7-6 and TRBJ2-3; 9 nucleotides agree with TRBD2. The CDR3 loop spans 17 amino acids. Per germline, CDR1 SGHVS and CDR2 FNYEAQ. V lost 5 bases, J lost 2 bases, and 11 bases stayed unmatched. This CDR3 is CASSPPGGGAFTDTQYF. CDR3 nucleotide sequence: TGTGCCAGCAGCCCCCCCGGCGGGGGGGCCTTCACAGATACGCAGTATTTT.

J is TRBJ2-2 and V is TRBV5-5; TRBD1 might be the D (6 bases). Trimming left V 4 bases short and J 5 bases short, with 18 bases between. Germline V gene lookup returns CDR1 SGHKS and CDR2 YYEKEE (reference sequence). The CDR3 totals 16 residues. CDR3 amino acids: CASSPYPRGETGELFF. CDR3 DNA: TGTGCCAGCAGCCCCTACCCCAGGGGCGAGACCGGGGAGCTGTTTTTT. The full variable domain, rest sourced from reference TRBV5-5 and TRBJ2-2, is DAGVTQSPTHLIKTRGQQVTLRCSPISGHKSVSWYQQVLGQGPQFIFQYYEKEERGRGNFPDRFSARQFPNYSSELNVNALLLGDSALYLCASSPYPRGETGELFFGEGSRLTVL.

This clonotype is medium-sized. The chain recombines TRBV11-2 with TRBJ1-4, with D possibly TRBD1 on 5 matching bases. The V gene's germline CDR1 is SGHAT and CDR2 FQNNGV. This CDR3 spans 14 amino acids. The V end was cut by 4 bases, the J end by 8 bases, with 14 bases between. The chain's CDR3 is CASSSGDSDEKLFF. DNA of the CDR3: TGTGCCAGCAGCTCCGGGGACTCGGACGAAAAACTGTTTTTT.

This clonotype was seen many times. The chain recombines TRBV5-1 with TRBJ1-1; 7 positions agree with TRBD1. The CDR3 spans 15 residues. From germline, CDR1 is SGHRS and CDR2 YFSETQ. The V segment lost 5 bases and the J segment 0 bases; nucleotides outside the gene matches: 7. CDR3 region: CASRASGTVNTEAFF. In nucleotides, the CDR3 is TGCGCCAGCAGAGCTTCGGGGACAGTGAACACTGAAGCTTTCTTT.

This clonotype occurred many times. This chain links TRBV27 with TRBJ1-1; TRBD1 might be the D (6 bases). Trimming took off 3 bases at V and 6 bases at J, with 11 bases between the two ends. Germline-derived CDR1 and CDR2 are MNHEY and SMNVEV (reference sequence). This CDR3 comprises 13 residues. The CDR3, as DNA: TGTGCCAGCAGTTTCAGGGGCAGGGCTGAAGCTTTCTTT. Amino acids: CASSFRGRAEAFF.

This clonotype ranks as medium-sized. The rearrangement joins TRBV18 to TRBJ2-6, with TRBD1 matching over 7 bases. The CDR3 contains 15 residues. CDR1 KGHSH and CDR2 LQKENI come from the germline V gene. V lost 3 bases, J lost 2 bases, and 1 base stayed unmatched. The CDR3 is CASSPQGAGANVLTF. As DNA, the CDR3 is TGTGCCAGCTCACCCCAGGGGGCTGGGGCCAACGTCCTGACTTTC. Supplemented by reference TRBV18 and TRBJ2-6, the full variable domain reads NAGVMQNPRHLVRRRGQEARLRCSPMKGHSHVYWYRQLPEEGLKFMVYLQKENIIDESGMPKERFSAEFPKEGPSILRIQQVVRGDSAAYFCASSPQGAGANVLTFGAGSRLTVL.

The chain joins TRBV28 to TRBJ2-2, with D perhaps TRBD1 (5 bases). This CDR3 is built from 13 residues. From germline, CDR1 is MDHEN and CDR2 SYDVKM. V shed 9 bases and J shed 0 bases, with 8 bases lying between them. The CDR3 protein is CASDRPNTGELFF. The CDR3 DNA reads as TGTGCCAGTGACAGACCGAACACCGGGGAGCTGTTTTTT. Complete variable domain (other parts from reference TRBV28 and TRBJ2-2): DVKVTQSSRYLVKRTGEKVFLECVQDMDHENMFWYRQDPGLGLRLIYFSYDVKMKEKGDIPEGYSVSREKKERFSLILESASTNQTSMYLCASDRPNTGELFFGEGSRLTVL.

There are many counts of this clonotype. The chain recombines TRBV7-2 with TRBJ1-2, with D unclear. The CDR3 is 14 amino acids. V was cut by 6 bases and J by 8 bases, with 19 bases left in between. CDR1 is SGHTA and CDR2 is FQGNSA in the germline V gene. The CDR3 loop reads CASRLREVITGYTF. CDR3 sequence (DNA): TGTGCCAGCAGGTTAAGGGAGGTGATTACGGGCTACACCTTC.

The chain joins TRBV7-8 to TRBJ2-1, with 8 bases that match TRBD1. After removal of 8 bases from V and 4 bases from J, the junction contained 10 bases not matched to a gene. The CDR3 has 15 amino acids. Germline assignment: CDR1 SGHVS and CDR2 FQNEAQ. The CDR3 reads CASANDRGDYNEQFF. The CDR3 bases are TGTGCCAGCGCTAATGACAGGGGCGATTACAATGAGCAGTTCTTC.